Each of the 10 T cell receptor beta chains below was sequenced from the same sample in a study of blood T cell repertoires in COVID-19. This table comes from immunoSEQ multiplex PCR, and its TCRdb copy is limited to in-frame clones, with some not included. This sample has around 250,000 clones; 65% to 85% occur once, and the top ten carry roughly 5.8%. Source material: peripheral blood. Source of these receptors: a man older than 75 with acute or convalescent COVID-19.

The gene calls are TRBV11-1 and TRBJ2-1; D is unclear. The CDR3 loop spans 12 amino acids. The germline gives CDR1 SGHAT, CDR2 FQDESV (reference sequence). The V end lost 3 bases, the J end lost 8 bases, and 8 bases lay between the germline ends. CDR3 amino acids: CASSLTPYEQFF. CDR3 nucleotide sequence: TGTGCCAGCAGCTTGACACCCTATGAGCAGTTCTTC.

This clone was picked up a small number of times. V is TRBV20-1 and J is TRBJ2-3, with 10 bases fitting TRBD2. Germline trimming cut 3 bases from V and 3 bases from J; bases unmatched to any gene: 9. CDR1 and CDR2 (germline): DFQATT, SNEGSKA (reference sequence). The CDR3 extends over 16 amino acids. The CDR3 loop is CSASLPTSGLTDTQYF. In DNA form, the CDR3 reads TGCAGTGCTAGTCTCCCGACTAGCGGGTTGACAGATACGCAGTATTTT.

In DNA form, the CDR3 reads TGTGCCAGCAGCCAACAAAGGGGAGGAACTAATGAAAAACTGTTTTTT. It codes for CASSQQRGGTNEKLFF. The gene calls are TRBV14 and TRBJ1-4; weak D call: TRBD1 (5 bases). The V end was cut by 2 bases, the J end by 1 base, with 11 bases between. CDR1 and CDR2 (germline): SGHDN, FVKESK. The CDR3 is 16 residues long. Full variable domain (remainder filled in from reference TRBV14 and TRBJ1-4): EAGVTQFPSHSVIEKGQTVTLRCDPISGHDNLYWYRRVMGKEIKFLLHFVKESKQDESGMPNNRFLAERTGGTYSTLKVQPAELEDSGVYFCASSQQRGGTNEKLFFGSGTQLSVL.

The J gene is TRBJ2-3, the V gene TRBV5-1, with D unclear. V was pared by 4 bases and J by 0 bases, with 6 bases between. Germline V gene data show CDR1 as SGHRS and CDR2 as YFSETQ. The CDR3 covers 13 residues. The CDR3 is CASSLTSTDTQYF. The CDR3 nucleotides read TGCGCCAGCAGCCTGACTAGCACAGATACGCAGTATTTT.

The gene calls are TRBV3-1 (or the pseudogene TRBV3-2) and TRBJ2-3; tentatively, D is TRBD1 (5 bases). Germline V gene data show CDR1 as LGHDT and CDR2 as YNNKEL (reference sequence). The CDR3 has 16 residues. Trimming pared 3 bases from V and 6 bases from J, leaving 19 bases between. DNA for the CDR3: TGTGCCAGCAGCCAGTCCTTGGGCGCATGGGGCGATACGCAGTATTTT. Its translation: CASSQSLGAWGDTQYF.

DNA of the CDR3: TGTGCCAGCAGCCAGGAACAGGGGGCGAGTTCACCCCTCCACTTT. Amino acid sequence: CASSQEQGASSPLHF. The chain uses TRBV4-2 and TRBJ1-6; 9 nucleotides line up with TRBD1. With 3 bases clipped from V and 9 bases from J, the junction kept 6 bases outside the gene matches. The CDR3 sequence is 15 residues long. The germline V gene has CDR1 LGHNA and CDR2 YNFKEQ.

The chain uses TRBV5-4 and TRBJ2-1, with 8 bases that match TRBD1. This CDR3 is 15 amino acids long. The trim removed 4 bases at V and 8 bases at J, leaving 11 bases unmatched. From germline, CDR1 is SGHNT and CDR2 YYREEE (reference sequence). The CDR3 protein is CASSPRTGNRHEQFF. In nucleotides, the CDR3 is TGTGCCAGCAGCCCGCGGACAGGGAATCGGCATGAGCAGTTCTTC.

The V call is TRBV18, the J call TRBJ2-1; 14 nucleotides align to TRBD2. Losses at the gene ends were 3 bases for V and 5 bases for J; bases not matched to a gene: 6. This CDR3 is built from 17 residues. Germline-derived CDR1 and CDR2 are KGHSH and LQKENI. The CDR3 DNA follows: TGTGCCAGCTCACCCCCTGGACTAGCGGGGGGCAACAATGAGCAGTTCTTC. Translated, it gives CASSPPGLAGGNNEQFF. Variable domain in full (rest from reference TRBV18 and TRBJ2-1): NAGVMQNPRHLVRRRGQEARLRCSPMKGHSHVYWYRQLPEEGLKFMVYLQKENIIDESGMPKERFSAEFPKEGPSILRIQQVVRGDSAAYFCASSPPGLAGGNNEQFFGPGTRLTVL.

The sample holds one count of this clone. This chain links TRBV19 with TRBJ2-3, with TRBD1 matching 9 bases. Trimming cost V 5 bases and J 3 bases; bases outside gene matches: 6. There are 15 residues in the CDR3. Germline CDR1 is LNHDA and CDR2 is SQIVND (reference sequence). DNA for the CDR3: TGTGCCAGTAGTTCCCGGACAGGGGCTACAGATACGCAGTATTTT. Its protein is CASSSRTGATDTQYF.

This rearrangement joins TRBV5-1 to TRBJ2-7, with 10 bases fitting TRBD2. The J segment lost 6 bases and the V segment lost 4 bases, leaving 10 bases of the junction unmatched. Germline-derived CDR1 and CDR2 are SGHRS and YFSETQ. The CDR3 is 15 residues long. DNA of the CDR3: TGCGCCAGCAGCATACTAGCGGGGCAGCAGGGCGAGCAGTACTTC. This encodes CASSILAGQQGEQYF.